This T cell receptor (beta chain) comes out of a study of blood T cell repertoires in COVID-19. Across the whole study: Acute and convalescent COVID-19 specimens originated in the United States, Italy and Spain. PBMCs, B-cell-depleted T cells, or T cells were the source of the cDNA or gDNA that made up the material.

CDR3 size: 17 residues. Between the trimmed V and J ends, which lost 1 base and 1 base, there was a span of 16 bases. Per the germline V gene, CDR1 is SGHVS and CDR2 is FQNEAQ. Study processing details: From reference gene primer amplification, estimates of nucleated cell counts were derived. Sequencing was performed with immunoSEQ multiplex PCR; in TCRdb, only in-frame clones are kept and a portion is missing. D and trimming were read from the DNA, whereas the V and J calls and clone size are those reported in that table. This table holds just over 650,000 clones, just under 90% found once. This receptor was obtained from a woman between 18 and 29 years old with acute or convalescent COVID-19. Sequenced: peripheral blood. The gene calls are TRBV7-8 and TRBJ1-2; no reliable D call. The CDR3 sequence is CASSLVLVATRNYGYTF. CDR3 bases: TGTGCCAGCAGCTTAGTCCTCGTGGCCACACGTAACTATGGCTACACCTTC.